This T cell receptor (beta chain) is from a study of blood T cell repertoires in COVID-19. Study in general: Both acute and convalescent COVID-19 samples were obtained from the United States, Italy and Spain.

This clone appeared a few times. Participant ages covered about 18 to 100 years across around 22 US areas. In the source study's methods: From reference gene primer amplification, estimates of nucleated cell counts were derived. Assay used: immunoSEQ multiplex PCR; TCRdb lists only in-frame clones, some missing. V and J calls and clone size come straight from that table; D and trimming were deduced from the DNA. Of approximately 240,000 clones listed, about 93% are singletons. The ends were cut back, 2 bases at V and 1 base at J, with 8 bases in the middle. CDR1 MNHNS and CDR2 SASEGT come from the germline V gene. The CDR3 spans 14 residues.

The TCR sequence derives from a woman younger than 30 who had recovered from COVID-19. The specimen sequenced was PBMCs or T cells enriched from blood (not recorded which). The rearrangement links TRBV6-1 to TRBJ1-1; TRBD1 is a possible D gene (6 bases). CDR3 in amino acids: CASSERQENTEAFF. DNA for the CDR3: TGTGCCAGCAGTGAACGACAGGAGAACACTGAAGCTTTCTTT.